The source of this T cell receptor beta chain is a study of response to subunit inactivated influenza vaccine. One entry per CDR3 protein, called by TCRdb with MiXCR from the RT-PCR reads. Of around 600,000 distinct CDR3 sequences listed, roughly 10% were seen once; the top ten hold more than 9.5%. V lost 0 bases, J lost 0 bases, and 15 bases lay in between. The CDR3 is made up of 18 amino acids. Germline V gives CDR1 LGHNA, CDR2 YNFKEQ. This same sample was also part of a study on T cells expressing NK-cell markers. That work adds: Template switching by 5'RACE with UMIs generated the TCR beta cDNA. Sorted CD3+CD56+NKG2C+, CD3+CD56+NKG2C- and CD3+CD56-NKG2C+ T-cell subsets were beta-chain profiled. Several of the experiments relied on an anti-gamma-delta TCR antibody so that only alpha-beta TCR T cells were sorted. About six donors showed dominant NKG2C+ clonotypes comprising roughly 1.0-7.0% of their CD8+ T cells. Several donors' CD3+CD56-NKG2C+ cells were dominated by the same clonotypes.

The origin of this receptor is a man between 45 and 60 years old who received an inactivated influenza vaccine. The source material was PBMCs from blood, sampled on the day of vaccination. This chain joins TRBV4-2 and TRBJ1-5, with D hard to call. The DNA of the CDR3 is TGTGCCAGCAGCCAAGAAGCGGGCCAGGCGTATAGCAATCAGCCCCAGCATTTT. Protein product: CASSQEAGQAYSNQPQHF.